These T cell receptor beta chains were read from a single sample in a study of blood T cell repertoires in COVID-19. Assay: immunoSEQ multiplex PCR; the TCRdb copy retains only in-frame clones and omits some. Here the sample spans around 440,000 clones, about 91% being singletons. The material sequenced was peripheral blood. The receptors stem from a woman between 50 and 59 years old with COVID-19, enrolled during active disease. The CDR3 runs from the conserved cysteine through the conserved F or W. The order of the fields is V gene, J gene, clone size, D gene, CDR3 DNA, CDR3 protein. A D gene is named only where the DNA matches it firmly. Where a row states a size, it is once, few, many or the class of an expanded clone; other rows omit it.

V: TRBV4-1; J: TRBJ1-1; size: -; D: -; DNA: TGCGCCAGCAGCCAAATCTCTTTGGACATCAACACTGAAGCTTTCTTT; CDR3: CASSQISLDINTEAFF
V: TRBV11-2; J: TRBJ1-2; size: once; D: TRBD1; DNA: TGTGCCAGCAGCTTTGGGGCAGGGGGTAACTATGGCTACACCTTC; CDR3: CASSFGAGGNYGYTF
V: TRBV4-1; J: TRBJ1-2; size: -; D: TRBD1; DNA: TGCGCCAGCAGCCAAGGGGACAGGGACGATTATGGCTACACCTTC; CDR3: CASSQGDRDDYGYTF
V: TRBV19; J: TRBJ1-5; size: -; D: TRBD1; DNA: TGTGCCAGTAGTATATGGACAGGGGAGAATCAGCCCCAGCATTTT; CDR3: CASSIWTGENQPQHF
V: TRBV29-1; J: TRBJ1-1; size: -; D: TRBD1; DNA: TGCAGCGTTGAGTTAACAGGGGACACTGAAGCTTTCTTT; CDR3: CSVELTGDTEAFF
V: TRBV15; J: TRBJ1-4; size: -; D: -; DNA: TGTGCCACCAGCCGGGGGGGGCTCGGTGAAAAACTGTTTTTT; CDR3: CATSRGGLGEKLFF
V: TRBV4-1; J: TRBJ1-5; size: -; D: TRBD1; DNA: TGCGCCAGCAGCGCCAGGACAGGAGGCAATCAGCCCCAGCATTTT; CDR3: CASSARTGGNQPQHF
V: TRBV29-1; J: TRBJ2-3; size: once; D: TRBD2; DNA: TGCAGCGTCCTCGGGAGGGCCGAATCAGAGACGCAGTATTTT; CDR3: CSVLGRAESETQYF
V: TRBV14; J: TRBJ2-1; size: -; D: -; DNA: TGTGCCAGCAGCCAAGACGAGTCGCGGTACAATGAGCAGTTCTTC; CDR3: CASSQDESRYNEQFF
V: TRBV3-1/TRBV3-2; J: TRBJ2-5; size: -; D: TRBD2; DNA: TGTGCCAGCAGCCCTCAGCGGGGGTGGGAGACCCAGTACTTC; CDR3: CASSPQRGWETQYF
V: TRBV28; J: TRBJ1-2; size: -; D: -; DNA: TGTGCCAGCAGTTTGGTCAGACAGGATGGCTACACCTTC; CDR3: CASSLVRQDGYTF
V: TRBV30; J: TRBJ1-2; size: -; D: -; DNA: TGTGCAACCGGGAGGGGCTGGAACTGGGATGGCTACACCTTC; CDR3: CATGRGWNWDGYTF
V: TRBV12-3/TRBV12-4; J: TRBJ1-6; size: -; D: -; DNA: TGTGCCAGCAGTTTAGCCCGTAATTCACCCCTCCACTTT; CDR3: CASSLARNSPLHF
V: TRBV9; J: TRBJ2-3; size: -; D: -; DNA: TGTGCCAGCAGCCCTCCCACGGGAAAGGATACGCAGTATTTT; CDR3: CASSPPTGKDTQYF
V: TRBV30; J: TRBJ1-2; size: -; D: -; DNA: TGTGCCTGGAGTGCCCGGCGGCTCACACTCTATGGCTACACCTTC; CDR3: CAWSARRLTLYGYTF
V: TRBV10-3; J: TRBJ2-3; size: -; D: TRBD2; DNA: TGTGCCATCAGTGAGGGCGGGGGGAGCACAGATACGCAGTATTTT; CDR3: CAISEGGGSTDTQYF
V: TRBV9; J: TRBJ1-3; size: -; D: -; DNA: TGTGCCAGCAGCCAAGCTGCCAGGGGCGAATTCTCTGGAAACACCATATATTTT; CDR3: CASSQAARGEFSGNTIYF
V: TRBV5-1; J: TRBJ2-1; size: -; D: TRBD1; DNA: TGCGCCAGCAGCTTGGGACAGGGGAATGAGCAGTTCTTC; CDR3: CASSLGQGNEQFF
V: TRBV18; J: TRBJ1-2; size: -; D: -; DNA: TGTGCCAGCTCACCCGGACAGTTGCGGTATGGCTACACCTTC; CDR3: CASSPGQLRYGYTF
V: TRBV6-5; J: TRBJ2-2; size: -; D: TRBD1; DNA: TGTGCCAGCACCACCGACAGGGTGGCCGGGGAGCTGTTTTTT; CDR3: CASTTDRVAGELFF
V: TRBV2; J: TRBJ1-5; size: -; D: TRBD1; DNA: TGTGCCAGCAGTACCGACAGGGCGACGGATCAGCCCCAGCATTTT; CDR3: CASSTDRATDQPQHF
V: TRBV20-1; J: TRBJ1-4; size: -; D: -; DNA: TGCAGTGCTAGGGGCGCTGAAAAACTGTTTTTT; CDR3: CSARGAEKLFF
V: TRBV7-8; J: TRBJ1-1; size: -; D: -; DNA: TGTGCCAGCAGCCCTCGGGGGGGGAGGGCCATGAACACTGAAGCTTTCTTT; CDR3: CASSPRGGRAMNTEAFF
V: TRBV6-5; J: TRBJ1-1; size: -; D: -; DNA: TGTGCCAGCAGAAAGTGGGAGGGGAGCACTGAAGCTTTCTTT; CDR3: CASRKWEGSTEAFF
V: TRBV13; J: TRBJ1-2; size: -; D: -; DNA: TGTGCCAGCAGCTTATCCTGGGGGCAGACCTATGGCTACACCTTC; CDR3: CASSLSWGQTYGYTF
V: TRBV30; J: TRBJ2-3; size: -; D: -; DNA: TGTGCCTGGGGGAGAACAGATACGCAGTATTTT; CDR3: CAWGRTDTQYF
V: TRBV5-6; J: TRBJ1-2; size: -; D: -; DNA: TGTGCCAGCAGCTTGGTCGGCGGAGCGATCTATGGCTACACCTTC; CDR3: CASSLVGGAIYGYTF
V: TRBV29-1; J: TRBJ1-1; size: -; D: TRBD1; DNA: TGCAGCGCGCAGGGACAGGGCACTGAAGCTTTCTTT; CDR3: CSAQGQGTEAFF
V: TRBV6-4; J: TRBJ2-5; size: once; D: TRBD1; DNA: TGTGCCAGCAGTGAAACAGGGGGCAGGGAAGAGACCCAGTACTTC; CDR3: CASSETGGREETQYF
V: TRBV5-6; J: TRBJ1-1; size: -; D: -; DNA: TGTGCCAGCAGCTTGGCCGGGGGGGTTACTGAAGCTTTCTTT; CDR3: CASSLAGGVTEAFF
V: TRBV5-1; J: TRBJ1-6; size: -; D: -; DNA: TGCGCCAGCAGCTTGGACTCCGGGGATGGGTCACCCCTCCACTTT; CDR3: CASSLDSGDGSPLHF
V: TRBV6-5; J: TRBJ1-5; size: -; D: TRBD1; DNA: TGTGCCAGCAGGGTGGACAGGGCTCAGCCCCAGCATTTT; CDR3: CASRVDRAQPQHF
V: TRBV19; J: TRBJ2-6; size: -; D: -; DNA: TGTGCCAGTAGCCCCTTTCTAGGGGCCGCACCTTCTGGGGCCAACGTCCTGACTTTC; CDR3: CASSPFLGAAPSGANVLTF
V: TRBV7-2; J: TRBJ2-2; size: -; D: -; DNA: TGTGCCAGCAGCTTATCCTTCACCGGGGAGCTGTTTTTT; CDR3: CASSLSFTGELFF
V: TRBV9; J: TRBJ2-1; size: -; D: -; DNA: TGTGCCAGCAGCCGACAGTACAATGAGCAGTTCTTC; CDR3: CASSRQYNEQFF
V: TRBV21-1; J: TRBJ2-7; size: -; D: -; DNA: TGTGCCAGCAGAGGGACAGCCGCCTACGAGCAGTACTTC; CDR3: CASRGTAAYEQYF
V: TRBV27; J: TRBJ1-6; size: -; D: -; DNA: TGTGCCAGCAGCTTAGACAAGAGAAATTCACCCCTCCACTTT; CDR3: CASSLDKRNSPLHF
V: TRBV5-8; J: TRBJ1-2; size: -; D: -; DNA: TGTGCCAGCAGCTTGAAAGGGAGTCGTGGCTACACCTTC; CDR3: CASSLKGSRGYTF
V: TRBV4-1; J: TRBJ2-6; size: -; D: TRBD1; DNA: TGCGCCAGCAGCCAAGGAAGACCGGGACAGTGTCTTCTTTTGCCTGGGGCCAACGTCCTGACTTTC; CDR3: CASSQGRPGQCLLLPGANVLTF
V: TRBV18; J: TRBJ2-2; size: -; D: -; DNA: TGTGCCAGCTCACCACCGGTCTCGGGGTCGAACACCGGGGAGCTGTTTTTT; CDR3: CASSPPVSGSNTGELFF
V: TRBV9; J: TRBJ2-1; size: -; D: TRBD2; DNA: TGTGCCAGCAGCGTTAGCGGGGGGGCGTTGAATGAGCAGTTCTTC; CDR3: CASSVSGGALNEQFF
V: TRBV19; J: TRBJ2-3; size: -; D: TRBD2; DNA: TGTGCCAGTAGCGGGGGGGGGCACCCGAGCGCAGATACGCAGTATTTT; CDR3: CASSGGGHPSADTQYF
V: TRBV6-5; J: TRBJ1-2; size: -; D: -; DNA: TGTGCCAGCAGTCCCTTCGGGGAGGGAAACTATGGCTACACCTTC; CDR3: CASSPFGEGNYGYTF